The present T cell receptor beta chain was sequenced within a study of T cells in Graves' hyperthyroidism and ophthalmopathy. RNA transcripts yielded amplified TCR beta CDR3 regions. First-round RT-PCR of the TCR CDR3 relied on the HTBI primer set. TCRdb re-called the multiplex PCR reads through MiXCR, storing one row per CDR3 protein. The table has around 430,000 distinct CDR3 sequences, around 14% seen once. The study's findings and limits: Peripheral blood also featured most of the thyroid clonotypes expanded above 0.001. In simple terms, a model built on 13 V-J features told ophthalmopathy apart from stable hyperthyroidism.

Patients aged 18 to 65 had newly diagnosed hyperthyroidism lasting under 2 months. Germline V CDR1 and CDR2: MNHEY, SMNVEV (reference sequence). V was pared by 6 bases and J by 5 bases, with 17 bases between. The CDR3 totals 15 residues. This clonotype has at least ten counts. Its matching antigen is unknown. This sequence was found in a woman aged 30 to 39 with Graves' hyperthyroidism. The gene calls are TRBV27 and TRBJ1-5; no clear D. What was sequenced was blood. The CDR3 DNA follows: TGTGCCAGCAGCCTATGGGGTCGGGGTGATCAGCCCCAGCATTTT. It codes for CASSLWGRGDQPQHF.